What follows are 24 T cell receptor beta chains derived from one specimen sequenced in a study of control samples from healthy donors and cancer patients. The table came from immunoSEQ multiplex PCR; TCRdb's copy has only in-frame clones and leaves some out. The sample consists of about 130,000 clones, around nine tenths of them appearing once. The sequencing input was blood. The receptors shown here come from a man aged 50 to 59 in good health.

V usage is TRBV4-1 and J usage is TRBJ1-1; the D is unclear. V gave up 5 bases and J gave up 5 bases, with 12 bases separating them. CDR3 size: 13 residues. Per germline, CDR1 MGHRA and CDR2 YSYEKL. The CDR3 here is CASSTQAGTEAFF. As DNA, the CDR3 is TGCGCCAGCAGCACGCAGGCGGGGACTGAAGCTTTCTTT.

This clone appeared a single time. The rearrangement joins TRBV5-1 to TRBJ1-3, with 7 bases lining up with TRBD1. The CDR3 sequence is 15 residues long. Germline V gives CDR1 SGHRS, CDR2 YFSETQ. V shed 6 bases and J 1 base; nucleotides not matched to a gene: 7. DNA for the CDR3: TGCGCCAGCACTGAACAGGGGAGGTCTGGAAACACCATATATTTT. This translates into CASTEQGRSGNTIYF.

The chain is built from TRBV11-3 and TRBJ2-1; D is unclear. The CDR3 spans 13 residues. Trimming took 7 bases from V and 2 from J, leaving 9 bases between them. Looked up from germline, CDR1 is SGHNT and CDR2 is YENEEA. CDR3 in amino acids: CASKMGTYNEQFF. CDR3 DNA: TGTGCCAGCAAAATGGGGACCTACAATGAGCAGTTCTTC.

CDR3 in amino acids: CASSWGGLTYF. The CDR3 DNA reads as TGTGCCAGCAGTTGGGGGGGGTTAACGTACTTC. The rearrangement joins TRBV27 to TRBJ2-7, with TRBD2 matching 7 bases. Per the germline V gene, CDR1 is MNHEY and CDR2 is SMNVEV (reference sequence). The CDR3 runs to 11 residues. The V and J ends lost 4 bases and 12 bases, in that order; junction bases with no gene match: 6.

This clone was counted between two and nine times. This sample includes further DNA sequences coding for the same CDR3. The chain links TRBV5-1 to TRBJ1-6; 8 nucleotides line up with TRBD1. The V and J ends lost 4 bases and 7 bases, in that order; junction bases with no gene match: 10. Germline CDR1 is SGHRS and CDR2 is YFSETQ. The CDR3 extends over 16 amino acids. CDR3 sequence: CASSPGLGQGNSPLHF. In DNA form, the CDR3 reads TGCGCCAGCAGCCCGGGGCTCGGACAGGGAAATTCACCCCTCCACTTT. Based on the CDR3 plus reference TRBV5-1 and TRBJ1-6, the full variable domain is KAGVTQTPRYLIKTRGQQVTLSCSPISGHRSVSWYQQTPGQGLQFLFEYFSETQRNKGNFPGRFSGRQFSNSRSEMNVSTLELGDSALYLCASSPGLGQGNSPLHFGNGTRLTVT.

This chain connects TRBV25-1 to TRBJ1-1; 11 bases are a match to TRBD1. After removal of 1 base from V and 3 bases from J, the junction contained 1 base not matched to a gene. The CDR3 sequence is 15 residues long. CDR1 and CDR2 from the germline V gene are MGHDK and SYGVNS. For the CDR3, the DNA is TGTGCCAGCAGTGAATGGGGACAGGGGGACACTGAAGCTTTCTTT. Its translation: CASSEWGQGDTEAFF.

The rearrangement links TRBV29-1 to TRBJ2-7, with TRBD1 matching 9 bases. Germline loops: CDR1 SQVTM, CDR2 ANQGSEA. After removal of 6 bases from V and 4 bases from J, the junction contained 7 bases not matched to a gene. This CDR3 is 13 amino acids long. CDR3 in DNA: TGCAGCGTAGGGACAGGGAAAGAGTACGAGCAGTACTTC. Its translation: CSVGTGKEYEQYF.

The V call is TRBV5-1, the J call TRBJ1-1; TRBD1 matches 8 bases. The CDR3 sequence is 14 residues long. With V trimmed by 3 bases and J by 11 bases, 12 bases remained unmatched. Germline lookup yields CDR1 SGHRS and CDR2 YFSETQ. The CDR3 spells CASSSPGQESHAFF. The CDR3 DNA follows: TGCGCCAGCAGCTCTCCGGGACAGGAGAGTCATGCTTTCTTT.

The gene calls are TRBV2 and TRBJ2-3; D call uncertain. The germline V and J ends were trimmed by 7 bases and 3 bases, with 8 bases remaining between them. Germline V gene sequence: CDR1 SNHLY, CDR2 FYNNEI. The CDR3 extends over 12 amino acids. CDR3 in amino acids: CASNVRTDTQYF. The DNA for the CDR3 is TGTGCCAGCAACGTAAGGACAGATACGCAGTATTTT.

The rearrangement uses TRBV6-5 and TRBJ2-7, with D unclear. Trimming took off 0 bases at V and 2 bases at J, with 14 bases between the two ends. The CDR3 is made up of 16 amino acids. Germline V CDR1 and CDR2: MNHEY, SVGAGI. The CDR3 is CASSYSMRGTAYEQYF. The CDR3 DNA is TGTGCCAGCAGTTACTCGATGCGAGGTACAGCCTACGAGCAGTACTTC.

The chain couples TRBV25-1 to TRBJ1-2; 9 bases are a match to TRBD1. The CDR3 sequence is 16 residues long. Germline CDR1 reads MGHDK; CDR2 reads SYGVNS. The ends lost 2 bases at V and 7 bases at J; junction bases unmatched: 11. CDR3 nucleotides: TGTGCCAGCAGTGAAGGCCCCGGGACAGGGAGAGGTGGCTACACCTTC. This codes for CASSEGPGTGRGGYTF.

The chain recombines TRBV3-1 (or the pseudogene TRBV3-2) with TRBJ1-1, with TRBD1 matching over 9 bases. The CDR3 runs to 16 residues. The germline V gene encodes CDR1 LGHDT and CDR2 YNNKEL (reference sequence). The junction had 4 bases not matched to a gene; V was cut back by 0 bases and J by 2 bases. CDR3 loop: CASSQEGQGSNTEAFF. The DNA for the CDR3 is TGTGCCAGCAGCCAAGAGGGACAGGGTTCTAACACTGAAGCTTTCTTT.

The V call is TRBV28, the J call TRBJ1-5, with 8 bases fitting TRBD1. V trimming: 4 bases; J trimming: 1 base; junction bases outside the gene matches: 15. Germline V gene lookup returns CDR1 MDHEN and CDR2 SYDVKM. The CDR3 has 19 residues. CDR3: CASSSNPKQGVTSNQPQHF. The DNA for the CDR3 is TGTGCCAGCAGTTCAAACCCTAAACAGGGGGTAACGAGCAATCAGCCCCAGCATTTT.

The chain has TRBV15 and TRBJ2-6; tentatively, D is TRBD2 (6 bases). V lost 0 bases to trimming and J lost 0 bases, with 15 bases between them. The CDR3 totals 19 residues. Germline V gives CDR1 LNHNV, CDR2 YYDKDF (reference sequence). The CDR3 nucleotides read TGTGCCACCAGCAGAGATTGGGCGGCGGGGATCTCTGGGGCCAACGTCCTGACTTTC. Its protein is CATSRDWAAGISGANVLTF.

The chain is built from TRBV3-1 (or the pseudogene TRBV3-2) and TRBJ2-1; TRBD2 matches 12 bases. CDR1 is LGHDT and CDR2 is YNNKEL in the germline V gene (reference sequence). This CDR3 is built from 17 residues. With 0 bases clipped from V and 4 bases from J, the junction kept 4 bases outside the gene matches. CDR3 nucleotides: TGTGCCAGCAGCCAAGAGGGACTAGCGGGCGATTACAATGAGCAGTTCTTC. Protein sequence: CASSQEGLAGDYNEQFF.

The chain has TRBV2 and TRBJ1-2; perhaps TRBD1 as D (5 bases). CDR1 SNHLY and CDR2 FYNNEI come from the germline V gene. The V end was cut by 7 bases, the J end by 8 bases, with 14 bases between. This CDR3 has 12 amino acids. The CDR3 spells CASILGVKGYTF. Written as DNA, the CDR3 is TGTGCCAGCATTCTGGGGGTGAAAGGCTACACCTTC.

This chain joins TRBV6-4 and TRBJ1-2; D is possibly TRBD1 (6 bases). The CDR3 runs to 16 residues. Between the trimmed V and J ends, which lost 4 bases and 4 bases, there was a span of 19 bases. Germline values: CDR1 MRHNA, CDR2 SNTAGT. The CDR3 DNA sequence: TGTGCCAGCAGTGCCCCGACAGGCCCCGACCGCTATGGCTACACCTTC. Its protein is CASSAPTGPDRYGYTF.

The genes are TRBV10-3 and TRBJ2-1, with D perhaps assigned TRBD1 or TRBD2 (5 bases each). The CDR3 length is 12 residues. Germline V lookup: CDR1 ENHRY, CDR2 SYGVKD. V shed 7 bases and J shed 7 bases, with 11 bases lying between them. CDR3 amino acids: CAINGAGNEQFF. The CDR3 DNA is TGTGCCATCAACGGGGCCGGAAATGAGCAGTTCTTC.

The chain links TRBV7-7 to TRBJ2-7; possibly TRBD2 for D (6 bases). CDR1 and CDR2 (germline): SSHAT, FNYEAQ (reference sequence). V was cut by 2 bases and J by 4 bases, with 15 bases left in between. The length of the CDR3 is 15 residues. CDR3 sequence reads: CASSLMYGTEYEQYF. CDR3 in DNA: TGTGCCAGCAGCTTAATGTATGGGACTGAATACGAGCAGTACTTC.

This clone was detected only once. V is TRBV10-3 and J is TRBJ1-1; D is possibly TRBD1 (5 bases). The CDR3 has 16 amino acids. With 3 bases removed from V and 6 bases from J, the gap between germline ends came to 20 bases. Per germline, CDR1 ENHRY and CDR2 SYGVKD. Written as DNA, the CDR3 is TGTGCCATCAGTGACTTAAGAGTAACAGGTACGCCTGAAGCTTTCTTT. Translated: CAISDLRVTGTPEAFF.

V usage is TRBV11-3 and J usage is TRBJ2-7, with 9 bases aligning to TRBD1. The CDR3 spans 14 residues. Germline V gene sequence: CDR1 SGHNT, CDR2 YENEEA. The V gene end was trimmed by 5 bases and the J gene end by 5 bases; junction bases not matched to a gene: 7. This CDR3 is CASSIKGQGHEQYF. Here the CDR3 DNA reads TGTGCCAGCAGCATAAAGGGACAGGGACACGAGCAGTACTTC.

Only one count was recorded for this clone. The junction and the germline gene differ at one end; a read error may be behind it. This chain joins TRBV4-1 and TRBJ1-2; unclear D gene. The germline V gene encodes CDR1 MGHRA and CDR2 YSYEKL. This CDR3 has 13 residues. CDR3 region: CASSQRGWDSFSF. DNA of the CDR3: TGCGCCAGCAGTCAACGGGGTTGGGATTCTTTTTCCTTC.

The V call is TRBV2, the J call TRBJ1-5, with 11 bases lining up with TRBD1. Per the germline V gene, CDR1 is SNHLY and CDR2 is FYNNEI. CDR3 length equals 15 residues. With V trimmed by 7 bases and J by 10 bases, 12 bases remained unmatched. The CDR3 DNA reads TGTGCCAGCATAGCGTCTCGGACAGGGGGCGAACCCCAGCATTTT. Amino acids: CASIASRTGGEPQHF.

The V and J genes are TRBV7-9 and TRBJ2-3; D may be TRBD1 (5 bases). V was clipped by 2 bases and J by 3 bases, with 12 bases between them. The CDR3 length is 15 residues. Germline V gene lookup returns CDR1 SEHNR and CDR2 FQNEAQ (reference sequence). The CDR3 protein is CASSLTTGQTDTQYF. The CDR3 bases are TGTGCCAGCAGCTTAACCACAGGCCAAACAGATACGCAGTATTTT.